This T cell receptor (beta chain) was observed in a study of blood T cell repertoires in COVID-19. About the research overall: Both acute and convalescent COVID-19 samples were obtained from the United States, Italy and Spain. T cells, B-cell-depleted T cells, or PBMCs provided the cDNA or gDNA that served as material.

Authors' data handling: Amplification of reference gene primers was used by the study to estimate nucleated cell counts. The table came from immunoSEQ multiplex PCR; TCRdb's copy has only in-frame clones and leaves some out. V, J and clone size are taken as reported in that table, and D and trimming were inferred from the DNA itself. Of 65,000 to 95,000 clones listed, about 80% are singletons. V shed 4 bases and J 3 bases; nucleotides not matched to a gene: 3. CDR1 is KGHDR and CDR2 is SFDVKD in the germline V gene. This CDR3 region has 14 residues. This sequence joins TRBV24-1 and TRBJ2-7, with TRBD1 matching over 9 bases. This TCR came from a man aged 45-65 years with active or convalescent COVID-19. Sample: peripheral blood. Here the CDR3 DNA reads TGTGCCACCAGTGACGGGACAGGGAACTACGAGCAGTACTTC. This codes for CATSDGTGNYEQYF.